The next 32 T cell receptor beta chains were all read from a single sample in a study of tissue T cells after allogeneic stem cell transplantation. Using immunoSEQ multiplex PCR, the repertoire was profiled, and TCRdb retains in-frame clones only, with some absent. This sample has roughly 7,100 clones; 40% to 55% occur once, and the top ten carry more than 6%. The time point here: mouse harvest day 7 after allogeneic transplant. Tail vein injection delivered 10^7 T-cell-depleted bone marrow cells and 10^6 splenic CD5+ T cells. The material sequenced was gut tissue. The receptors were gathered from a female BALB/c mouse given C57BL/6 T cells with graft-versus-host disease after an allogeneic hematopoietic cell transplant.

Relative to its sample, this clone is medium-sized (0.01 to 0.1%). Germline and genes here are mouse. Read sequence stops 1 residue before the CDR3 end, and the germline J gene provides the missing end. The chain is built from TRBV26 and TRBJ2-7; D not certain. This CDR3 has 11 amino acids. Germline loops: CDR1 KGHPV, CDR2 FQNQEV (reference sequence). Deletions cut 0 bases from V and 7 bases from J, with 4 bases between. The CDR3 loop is CASSLSPEQYF. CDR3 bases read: TGTGCCAGCAGTCTGTCACCAGAACAGTAC. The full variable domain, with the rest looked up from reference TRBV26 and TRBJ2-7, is NSKVIQTPRYLVKGQGQKAKMRCIPEKGHPVVFWYQQNKNNEFKFLINFQNQEVLQQIDMTEKRFSAECPSNSPCSLEIQSSEAGDSALYLCASSLSPEQYFGPGTRLTVL.

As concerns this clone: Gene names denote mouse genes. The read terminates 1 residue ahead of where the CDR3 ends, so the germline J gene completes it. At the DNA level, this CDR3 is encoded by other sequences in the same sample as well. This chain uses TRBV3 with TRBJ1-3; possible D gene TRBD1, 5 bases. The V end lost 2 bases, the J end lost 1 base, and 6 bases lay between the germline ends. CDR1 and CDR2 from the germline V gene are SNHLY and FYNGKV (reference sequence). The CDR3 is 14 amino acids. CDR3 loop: CASSLRGSGNTLYF. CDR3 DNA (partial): TGTGCCAGCAGCTTAAGGGGCTCTGGAAATACGCTCTAT.

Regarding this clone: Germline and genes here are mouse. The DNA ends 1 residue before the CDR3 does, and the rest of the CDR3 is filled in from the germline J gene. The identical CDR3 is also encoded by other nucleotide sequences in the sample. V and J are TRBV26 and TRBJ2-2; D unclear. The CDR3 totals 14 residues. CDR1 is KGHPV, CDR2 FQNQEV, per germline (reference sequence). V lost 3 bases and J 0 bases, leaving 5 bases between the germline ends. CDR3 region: CASSLGPNTGQLYF. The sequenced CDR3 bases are TGTGCCAGCAGTCTTGGGCCAAACACCGGGCAGCTCTAC.

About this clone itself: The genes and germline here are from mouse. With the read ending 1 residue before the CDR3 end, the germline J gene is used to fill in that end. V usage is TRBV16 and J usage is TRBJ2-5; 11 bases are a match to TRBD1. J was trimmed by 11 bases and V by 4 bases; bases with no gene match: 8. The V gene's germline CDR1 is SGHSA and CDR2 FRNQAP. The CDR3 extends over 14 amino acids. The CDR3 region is CASSWDRGKGHQYF. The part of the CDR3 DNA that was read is TGTGCAAGCAGCTGGGACAGGGGGAAAGGACACCAGTAC.

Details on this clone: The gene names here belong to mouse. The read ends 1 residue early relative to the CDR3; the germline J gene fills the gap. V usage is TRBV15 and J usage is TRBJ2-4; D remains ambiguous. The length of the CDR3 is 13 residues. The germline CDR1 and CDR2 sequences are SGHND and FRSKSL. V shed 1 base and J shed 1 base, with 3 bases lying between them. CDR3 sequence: CASSLERQNTLYF. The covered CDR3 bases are TGTGCCAGCAGTTTAGAGCGTCAAAACACCTTGTAC.

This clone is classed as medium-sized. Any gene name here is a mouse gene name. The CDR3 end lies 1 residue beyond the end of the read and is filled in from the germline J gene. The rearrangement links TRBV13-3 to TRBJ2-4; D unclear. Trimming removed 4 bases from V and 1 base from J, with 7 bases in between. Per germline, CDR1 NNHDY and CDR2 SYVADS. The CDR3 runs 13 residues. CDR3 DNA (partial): TGTGCCAGCAGTTCCGGGGGTCAAAACACCTTGTAC. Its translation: CASSSGGQNTLY. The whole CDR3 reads CASSSGGQNTLYF. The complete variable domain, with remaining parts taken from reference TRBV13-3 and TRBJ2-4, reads EAAVTQSPRSKVAVTGGKVTLSCHQTNNHDYMYWYRQDTGHGLRLIHYSYVADSTEKGDIPDGYKASRPSQENFSLILELASLSQTAVYFCASSSGGQNTLYFGAGTRLSVL.

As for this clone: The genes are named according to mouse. The CDR3 spells CASSLWTGGATEVFF. The CDR3 DNA, read in part, is TGTGCCAGCAGCTTATGGACAGGGGGCGCGACAGAAGTCTTC. V is TRBV3 and J is TRBJ1-1; 11 positions match TRBD1. The read ends 1 residue early relative to the CDR3; the germline J gene fills the gap. CDR1 and CDR2 (germline): SNHLY, FYNGKV (reference sequence). With 2 bases clipped from V and 5 bases from J, the junction kept 4 bases outside the gene matches. This CDR3 region has 15 residues.

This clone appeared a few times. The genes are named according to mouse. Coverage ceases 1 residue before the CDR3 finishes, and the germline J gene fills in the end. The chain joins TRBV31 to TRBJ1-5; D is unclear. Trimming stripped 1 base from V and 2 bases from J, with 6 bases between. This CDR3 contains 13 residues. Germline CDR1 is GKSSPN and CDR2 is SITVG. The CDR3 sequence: CAWSRGYNQAPLF. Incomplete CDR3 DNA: TGTGCCTGGAGTCGGGGATACAACCAGGCTCCGCTT.

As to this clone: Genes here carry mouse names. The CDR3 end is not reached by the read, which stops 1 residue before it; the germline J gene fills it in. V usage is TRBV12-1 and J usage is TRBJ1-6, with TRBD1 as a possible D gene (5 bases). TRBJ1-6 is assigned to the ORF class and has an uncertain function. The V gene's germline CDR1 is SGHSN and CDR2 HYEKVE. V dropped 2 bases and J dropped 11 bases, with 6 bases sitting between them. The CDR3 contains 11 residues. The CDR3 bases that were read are TGTGCCAGCTCTCCGGGGGCGCCCCTCTAC. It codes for CASSPGAPLY. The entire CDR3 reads CASSPGAPLYF.

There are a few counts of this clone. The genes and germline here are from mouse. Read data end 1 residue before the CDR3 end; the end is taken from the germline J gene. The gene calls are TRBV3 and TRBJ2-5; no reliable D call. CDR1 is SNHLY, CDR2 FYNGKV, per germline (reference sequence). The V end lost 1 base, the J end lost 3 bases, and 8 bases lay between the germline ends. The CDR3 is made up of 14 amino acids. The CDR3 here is CASSLGHPQDTQYF. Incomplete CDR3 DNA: TGTGCCAGCAGCTTAGGACACCCTCAAGACACCCAGTAC.

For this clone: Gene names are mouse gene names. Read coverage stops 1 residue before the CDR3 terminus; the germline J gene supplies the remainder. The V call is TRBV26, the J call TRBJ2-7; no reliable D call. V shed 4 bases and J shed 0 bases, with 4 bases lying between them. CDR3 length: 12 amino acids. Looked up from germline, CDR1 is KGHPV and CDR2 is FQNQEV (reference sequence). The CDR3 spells CASSPSSYEQYF. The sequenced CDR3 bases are TGTGCCAGCAGTCCCAGCTCCTATGAACAGTAC. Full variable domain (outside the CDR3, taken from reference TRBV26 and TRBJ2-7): NSKVIQTPRYLVKGQGQKAKMRCIPEKGHPVVFWYQQNKNNEFKFLINFQNQEVLQQIDMTEKRFSAECPSNSPCSLEIQSSEAGDSALYLCASSPSSYEQYFGPGTRLTVL.

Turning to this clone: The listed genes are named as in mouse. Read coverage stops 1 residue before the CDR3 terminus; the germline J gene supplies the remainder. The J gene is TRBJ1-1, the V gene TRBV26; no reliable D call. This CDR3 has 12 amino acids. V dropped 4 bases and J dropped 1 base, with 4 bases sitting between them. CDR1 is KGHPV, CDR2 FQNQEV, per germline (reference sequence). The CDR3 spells CASSQQNTEVFF. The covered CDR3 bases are TGTGCCAGCAGTCAACAAAACACAGAAGTCTTC.

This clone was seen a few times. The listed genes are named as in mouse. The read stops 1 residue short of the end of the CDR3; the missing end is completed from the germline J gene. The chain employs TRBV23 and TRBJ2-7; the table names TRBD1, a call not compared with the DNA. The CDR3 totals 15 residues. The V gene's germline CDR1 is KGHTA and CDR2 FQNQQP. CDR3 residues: CSSSQTPGQGYEQYF. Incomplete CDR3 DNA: TGCTCCAGCAGTCAAACTCCGGGACAGGGGTATGAACAGTAC.

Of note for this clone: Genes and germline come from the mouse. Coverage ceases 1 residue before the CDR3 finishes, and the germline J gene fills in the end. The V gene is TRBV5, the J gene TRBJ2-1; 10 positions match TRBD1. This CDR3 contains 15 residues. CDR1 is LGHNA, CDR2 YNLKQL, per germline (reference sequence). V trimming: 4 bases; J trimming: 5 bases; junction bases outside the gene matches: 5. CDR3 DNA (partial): TGTGCCAGCAGCCCCCGGACAGGGGGGGATGCTGAGCAGTTC. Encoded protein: CASSPRTGGDAEQF. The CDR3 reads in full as CASSPRTGGDAEQFF.

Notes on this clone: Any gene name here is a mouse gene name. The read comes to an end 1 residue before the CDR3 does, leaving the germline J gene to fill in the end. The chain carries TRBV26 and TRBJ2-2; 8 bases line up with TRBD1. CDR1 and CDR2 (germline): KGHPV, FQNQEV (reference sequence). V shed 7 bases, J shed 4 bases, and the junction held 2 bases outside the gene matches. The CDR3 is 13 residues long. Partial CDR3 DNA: TGTGCCAGCACGACAGGGGTCACCGGGCAGCTCTAC. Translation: CASTTGVTGQLY. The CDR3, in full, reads CASTTGVTGQLYF.

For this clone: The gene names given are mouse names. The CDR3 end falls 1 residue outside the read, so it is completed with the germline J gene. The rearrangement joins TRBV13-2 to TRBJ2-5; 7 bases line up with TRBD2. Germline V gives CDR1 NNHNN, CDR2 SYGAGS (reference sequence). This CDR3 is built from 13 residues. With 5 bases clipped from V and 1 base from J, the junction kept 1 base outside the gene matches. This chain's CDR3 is CASGLGDQDTQYF. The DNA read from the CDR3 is TGTGCCAGCGGGCTGGGGGACCAAGACACCCAGTAC.

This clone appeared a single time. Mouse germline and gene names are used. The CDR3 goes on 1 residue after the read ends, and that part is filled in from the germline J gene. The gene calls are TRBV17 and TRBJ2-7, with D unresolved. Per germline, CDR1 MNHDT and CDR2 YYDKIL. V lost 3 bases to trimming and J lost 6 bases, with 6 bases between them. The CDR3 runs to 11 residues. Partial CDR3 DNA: TGTGCTAGCAGTAGGGGGAGTGAACAGTAC. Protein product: CASSRGSEQY. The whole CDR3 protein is CASSRGSEQYF. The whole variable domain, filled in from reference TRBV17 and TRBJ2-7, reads DTTVKQNPRYKLARVGKPVNLICSQTMNHDTMYWYQKKPNQAPKLLLFYYDKILNREADTFEKFQSSRPNNSFCSLYIGSAGLEYSAMYLCASSRGSEQYFGPGTRLTVL.

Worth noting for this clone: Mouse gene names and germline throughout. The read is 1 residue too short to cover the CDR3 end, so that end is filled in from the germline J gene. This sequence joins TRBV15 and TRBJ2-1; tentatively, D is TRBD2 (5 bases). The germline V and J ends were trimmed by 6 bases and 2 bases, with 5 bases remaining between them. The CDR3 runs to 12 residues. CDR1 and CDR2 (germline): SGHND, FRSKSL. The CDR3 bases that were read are TGTGCCAGCAGACTGGACTATGCTGAGCAGTTC. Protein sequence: CASRLDYAEQF. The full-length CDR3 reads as CASRLDYAEQFF.

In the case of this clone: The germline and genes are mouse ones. The DNA read from the CDR3 is TGTGCCAGCAGTCTGTCCCTGGGGGACTATGAACAGTAC. It yields the protein CASSLSLGDYEQY. The full CDR3 sequence reads CASSLSLGDYEQYF. This chain connects TRBV26 to TRBJ2-7; 7 positions match TRBD2. With the read ending 1 residue before the CDR3 end, the germline J gene is used to fill in that end. The germline V gene encodes CDR1 KGHPV and CDR2 FQNQEV (reference sequence). This CDR3 is 14 amino acids long. The ends lost 0 bases at V and 3 bases at J; junction bases unmatched: 2.

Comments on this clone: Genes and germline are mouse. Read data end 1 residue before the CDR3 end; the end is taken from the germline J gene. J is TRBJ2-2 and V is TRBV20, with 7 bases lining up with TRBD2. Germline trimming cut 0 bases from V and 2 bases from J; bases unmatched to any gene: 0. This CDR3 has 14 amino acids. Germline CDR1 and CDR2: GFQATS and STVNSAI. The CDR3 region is CGARDWGNTGQLYF. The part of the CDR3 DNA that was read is TGTGGTGCTAGGGACTGGGGGAACACCGGGCAGCTCTAC.

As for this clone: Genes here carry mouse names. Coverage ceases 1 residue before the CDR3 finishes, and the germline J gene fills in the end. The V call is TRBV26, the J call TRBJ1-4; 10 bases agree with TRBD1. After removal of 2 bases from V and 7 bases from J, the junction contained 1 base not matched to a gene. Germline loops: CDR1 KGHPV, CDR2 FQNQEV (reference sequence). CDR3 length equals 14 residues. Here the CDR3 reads CASSLRTGGERLFF. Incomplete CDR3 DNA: TGTGCCAGCAGTCTGAGGACAGGGGGCGAAAGATTATTT.

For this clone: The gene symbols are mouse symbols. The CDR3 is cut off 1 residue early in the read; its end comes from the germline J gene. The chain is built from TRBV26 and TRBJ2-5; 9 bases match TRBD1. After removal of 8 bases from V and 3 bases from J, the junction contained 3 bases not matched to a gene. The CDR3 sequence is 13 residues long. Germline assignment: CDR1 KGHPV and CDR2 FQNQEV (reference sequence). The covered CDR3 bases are TGTGCCAGCTCAGGGACAGGGCAAGACACCCAGTAC. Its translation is CASSGTGQDTQY. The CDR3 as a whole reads CASSGTGQDTQYF.

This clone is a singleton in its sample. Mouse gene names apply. The covered CDR3 bases are TGTGCCAGCTCTCTCGAGCAGGGGAGAGACTCCGACTACACC. Amino acids: CASSLEQGRDSDYT. The whole CDR3 protein reads CASSLEQGRDSDYTF. The chain combines TRBV12-1 with TRBJ1-2; perhaps TRBD1 as D (6 bases). Read sequence stops 1 residue before the CDR3 end, and the germline J gene provides the missing end. V dropped 0 bases and J dropped 3 bases, with 13 bases sitting between them. CDR3 length: 15 amino acids. Germline CDR1 and CDR2: SGHSN and HYEKVE.

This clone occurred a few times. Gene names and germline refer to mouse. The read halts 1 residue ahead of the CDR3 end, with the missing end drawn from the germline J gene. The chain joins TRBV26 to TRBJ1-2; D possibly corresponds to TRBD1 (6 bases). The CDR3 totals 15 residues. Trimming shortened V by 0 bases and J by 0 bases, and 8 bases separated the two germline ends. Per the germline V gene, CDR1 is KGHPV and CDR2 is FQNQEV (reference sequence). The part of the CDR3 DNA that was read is TGTGCCAGCAGTCTGTCGGGGGCTGCAAACTCCGACTACACC. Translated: CASSLSGAANSDYT. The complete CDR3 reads CASSLSGAANSDYTF.

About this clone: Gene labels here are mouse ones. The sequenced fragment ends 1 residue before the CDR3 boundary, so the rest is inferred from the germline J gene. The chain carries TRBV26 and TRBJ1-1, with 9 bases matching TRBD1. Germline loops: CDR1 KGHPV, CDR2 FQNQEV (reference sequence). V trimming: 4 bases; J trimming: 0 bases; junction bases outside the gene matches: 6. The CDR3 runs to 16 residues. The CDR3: CASSPWTGAANTEVFF. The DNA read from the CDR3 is TGTGCCAGCAGTCCTTGGACAGGGGCTGCAAACACAGAAGTCTTC.

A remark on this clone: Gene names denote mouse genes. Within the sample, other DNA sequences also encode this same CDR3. CDR3 loop: CASSLTGGGTEVFF. The sequenced part of the CDR3 DNA is TGTGCCAGCAGTCTTACAGGGGGTGGCACAGAAGTCTTC. The rearrangement joins TRBV26 to TRBJ1-1, with 8 bases aligning to TRBD1. The read ends 1 residue early relative to the CDR3; the germline J gene fills the gap. Trimming removed 3 bases from V and 4 bases from J; junction bases left unmatched: 4. The V gene's germline CDR1 is KGHPV and CDR2 FQNQEV (reference sequence). CDR3 length: 14 amino acids.

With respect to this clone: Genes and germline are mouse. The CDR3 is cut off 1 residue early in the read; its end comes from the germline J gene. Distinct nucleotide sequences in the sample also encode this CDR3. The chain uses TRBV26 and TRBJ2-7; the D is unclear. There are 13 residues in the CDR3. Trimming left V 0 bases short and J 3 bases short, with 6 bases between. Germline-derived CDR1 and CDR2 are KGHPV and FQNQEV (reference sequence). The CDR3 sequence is CASSLSISYEQYF. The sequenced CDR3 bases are TGTGCCAGCAGTCTGTCGATCAGCTATGAACAGTAC.

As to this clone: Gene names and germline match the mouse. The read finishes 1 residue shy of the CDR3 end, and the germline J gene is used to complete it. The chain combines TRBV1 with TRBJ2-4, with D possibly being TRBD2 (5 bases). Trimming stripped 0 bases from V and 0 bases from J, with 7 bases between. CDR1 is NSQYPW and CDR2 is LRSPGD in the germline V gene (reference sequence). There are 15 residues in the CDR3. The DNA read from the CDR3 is TGCACCTGCAGTGCAGATAGGACTAGTCAAAACACCTTGTAC. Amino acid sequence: CTCSADRTSQNTLY. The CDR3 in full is CTCSADRTSQNTLYF.

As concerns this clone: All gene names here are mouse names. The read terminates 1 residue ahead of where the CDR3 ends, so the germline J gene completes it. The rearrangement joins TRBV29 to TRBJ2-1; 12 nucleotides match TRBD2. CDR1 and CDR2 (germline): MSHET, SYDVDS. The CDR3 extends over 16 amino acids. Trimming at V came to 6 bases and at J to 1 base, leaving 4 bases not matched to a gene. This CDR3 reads CASSRDWGANYAEQFF. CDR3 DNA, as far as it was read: TGTGCTAGCAGCAGGGACTGGGGGGCCAACTATGCTGAGCAGTTC.

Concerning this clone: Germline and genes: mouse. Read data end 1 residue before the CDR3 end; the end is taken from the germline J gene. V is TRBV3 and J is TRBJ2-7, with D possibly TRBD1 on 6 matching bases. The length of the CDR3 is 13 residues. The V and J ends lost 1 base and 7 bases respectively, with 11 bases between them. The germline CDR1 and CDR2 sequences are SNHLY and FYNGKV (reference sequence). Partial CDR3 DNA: TGTGCCAGCAGCTTAGGCCAGGGGAGAGAACAGTAC. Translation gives CASSLGQGREQY. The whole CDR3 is CASSLGQGREQYF.

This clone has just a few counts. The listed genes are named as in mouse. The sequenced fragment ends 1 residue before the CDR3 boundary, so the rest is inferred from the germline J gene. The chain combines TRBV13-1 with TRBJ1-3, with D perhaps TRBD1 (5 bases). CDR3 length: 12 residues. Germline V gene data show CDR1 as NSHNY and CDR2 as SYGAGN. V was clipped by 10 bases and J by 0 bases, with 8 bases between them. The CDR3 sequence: CAVRDSGNTLYF. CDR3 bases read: TGTGCCGTCAGGGATTCTGGAAATACGCTCTAT.

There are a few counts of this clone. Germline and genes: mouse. CDR3 sequence: CASSQTGGARAETLYF. CDR3 DNA (partial): TGTGCCAGCAGTCAGACTGGGGGGGCGCGGGCAGAAACGCTGTAT. The genes are TRBV26 and TRBJ2-3, with 12 nucleotides matching TRBD2. Coverage ceases 1 residue before the CDR3 finishes, and the germline J gene fills in the end. In germline, CDR1 is KGHPV, CDR2 FQNQEV (reference sequence). V lost 4 bases to trimming and J lost 3 bases; unmatched junction nucleotides: 5. The CDR3 consists of 16 residues.